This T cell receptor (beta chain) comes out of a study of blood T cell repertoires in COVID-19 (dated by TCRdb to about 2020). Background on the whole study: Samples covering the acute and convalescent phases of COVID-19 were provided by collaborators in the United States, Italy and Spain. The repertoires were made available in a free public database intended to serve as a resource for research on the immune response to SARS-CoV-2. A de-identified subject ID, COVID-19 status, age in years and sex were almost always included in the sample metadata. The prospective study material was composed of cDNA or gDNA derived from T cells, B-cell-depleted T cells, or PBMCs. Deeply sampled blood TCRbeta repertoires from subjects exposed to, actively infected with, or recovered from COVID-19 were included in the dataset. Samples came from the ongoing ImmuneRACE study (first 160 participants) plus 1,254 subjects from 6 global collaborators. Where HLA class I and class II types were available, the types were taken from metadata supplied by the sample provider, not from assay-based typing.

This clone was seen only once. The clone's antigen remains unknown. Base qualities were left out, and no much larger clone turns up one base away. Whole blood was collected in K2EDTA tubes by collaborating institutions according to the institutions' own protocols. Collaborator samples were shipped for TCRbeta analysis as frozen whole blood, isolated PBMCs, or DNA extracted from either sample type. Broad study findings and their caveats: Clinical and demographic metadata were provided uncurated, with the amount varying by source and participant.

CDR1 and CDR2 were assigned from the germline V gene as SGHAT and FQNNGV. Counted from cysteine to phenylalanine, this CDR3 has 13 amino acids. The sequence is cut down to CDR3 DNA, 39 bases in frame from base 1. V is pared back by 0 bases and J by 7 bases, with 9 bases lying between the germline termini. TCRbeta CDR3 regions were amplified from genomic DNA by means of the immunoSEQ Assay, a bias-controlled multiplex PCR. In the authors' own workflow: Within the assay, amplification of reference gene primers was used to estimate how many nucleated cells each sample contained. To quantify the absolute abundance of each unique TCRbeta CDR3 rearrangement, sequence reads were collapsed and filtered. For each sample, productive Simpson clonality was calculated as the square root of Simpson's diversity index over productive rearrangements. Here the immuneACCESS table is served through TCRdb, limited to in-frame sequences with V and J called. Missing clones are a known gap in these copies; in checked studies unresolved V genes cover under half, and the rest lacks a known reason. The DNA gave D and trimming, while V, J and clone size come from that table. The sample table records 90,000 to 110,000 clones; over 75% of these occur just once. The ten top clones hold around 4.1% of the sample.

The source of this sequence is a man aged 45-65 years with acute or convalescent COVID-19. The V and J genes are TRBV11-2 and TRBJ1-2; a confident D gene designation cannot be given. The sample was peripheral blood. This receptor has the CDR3 CASSLEAAGGYTF. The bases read TGTGCCAGCAGCTTAGAGGCGGCGGGTGGCTACACCTTC.